These T cell receptor beta chains were read from a single sample in a study of cytomegalovirus exposure and HLA in healthy donors. Only in-frame clones appear in the TCRdb table, and some are missing; sequencing was by immunoSEQ multiplex PCR. The listing records more than 50,000 clones. Sequenced sample: PBMCs. The source of these receptors is a woman in her thirties or forties in good health and CMV-seronegative. The CDR3 runs from the conserved cysteine through the conserved F or W. A D gene is named only where the DNA matches it firmly.

j_gene: TRBJ1-4
d_gene: NA
v_gene: TRBV30
CDR3aa: CAGSGPGGSSEKLFF
CDR3nt: TGTGCCGGGAGTGGGCCCGGAGGCAGTAGTGAAAAACTGTTTTTT

j_gene: TRBJ2-4
d_gene: NA
v_gene: TRBV2
CDR3aa: CASSGHQAKNIQYF
CDR3nt: TGTGCCAGCAGTGGACATCAAGCCAAAAACATTCAGTACTTC

j_gene: TRBJ2-3
d_gene: NA
v_gene: TRBV7-2
CDR3aa: CASSPLTSTYGGDTQYF
CDR3nt: TGTGCCAGCAGCCCCCTAACGAGCACCTACGGGGGAGATACGCAGTATTTT

j_gene: TRBJ1-1
d_gene: TRBD1
v_gene: TRBV11-2
CDR3aa: CASSPQTGGNTEAFF
CDR3nt: TGTGCCAGCAGCCCCCAGACAGGGGGGAACACTGAAGCTTTCTTT

j_gene: TRBJ2-4
d_gene: TRBD2
v_gene: TRBV18
CDR3aa: CASSPLAGTDIQYF
CDR3nt: TGTGCCAGCTCGCCACTAGCGGGGACGGACATTCAGTACTTC

j_gene: TRBJ2-1
d_gene: NA
v_gene: TRBV4-1
CDR3aa: CASSQASEAYNEQFF
CDR3nt: TGCGCCAGCAGCCAAGCCTCGGAGGCCTACAATGAGCAGTTCTTC

j_gene: TRBJ2-7
d_gene: TRBD2
v_gene: TRBV2
CDR3aa: CASSLGASGRWREAHEQYF
CDR3nt: TGTGCCAGCAGTTTGGGGGCTAGCGGGAGGTGGAGAGAGGCCCACGAGCAGTACTTC

j_gene: TRBJ1-5
d_gene: TRBD1
v_gene: TRBV5-1
CDR3aa: CASSLEGGGGNQPQHF
CDR3nt: TGCGCCAGCAGCTTGGAAGGAGGGGGCGGCAATCAGCCCCAGCATTTT

j_gene: TRBJ1-1
d_gene: TRBD1
v_gene: TRBV19
CDR3aa: CASSTRQGGEAEAFF
CDR3nt: TGTGCCAGTAGTACAAGACAGGGGGGGGAGGCTGAAGCTTTCTTT

j_gene: TRBJ1-1
d_gene: TRBD1
v_gene: TRBV5-4
CDR3aa: CASSFKDRDTEAFF
CDR3nt: TGTGCCAGCAGCTTCAAGGACAGGGACACTGAAGCTTTCTTT

j_gene: TRBJ1-5
d_gene: TRBD1
v_gene: TRBV27
CDR3aa: CASSPLNRGLNQPQHF
CDR3nt: TGTGCCAGCAGTCCCCTTAACAGGGGGCTTAATCAGCCCCAGCATTTT

j_gene: TRBJ1-5
d_gene: NA
v_gene: TRBV7-9
CDR3aa: CASSPNREPQPQHF
CDR3nt: TGTGCCAGCAGCCCCAACAGGGAGCCTCAGCCCCAGCATTTT

j_gene: TRBJ2-2
d_gene: TRBD1
v_gene: TRBV7-9
CDR3aa: CASSLGGTVNTGELFF
CDR3nt: TGTGCCAGCAGCTTAGGAGGGACAGTCAACACCGGGGAGCTGTTTTTT

j_gene: TRBJ2-6
d_gene: TRBD1
v_gene: TRBV7-6
CDR3aa: CASSLAGQSLSGANVLTF
CDR3nt: TGTGCCAGCAGCTTAGCGGGACAGAGCCTTTCTGGGGCCAACGTCCTGACTTTC

j_gene: TRBJ1-2
d_gene: NA
v_gene: TRBV5-4
CDR3aa: CASRPGSGGRRVGYTF
CDR3nt: TGTGCCAGCAGACCCGGGTCGGGAGGGCGCCGGGTTGGCTACACCTTC

j_gene: TRBJ2-5
d_gene: TRBD1
v_gene: TRBV25-1
CDR3aa: CASSETDRGFQETQYF
CDR3nt: TGTGCCAGCAGTGAAACAGACAGGGGGTTTCAAGAGACCCAGTACTTC

j_gene: TRBJ2-7
d_gene: TRBD1
v_gene: TRBV27
CDR3aa: CASSLWLPDRGRLVYEQYF
CDR3nt: TGTGCCAGCAGTTTGTGGCTGCCGGACAGGGGACGCCTTGTGTACGAGCAGTACTTC

j_gene: TRBJ1-5
d_gene: NA
v_gene: TRBV7-2
CDR3aa: CASSPWTASNQPQHF
CDR3nt: TGTGCCAGCAGCCCGTGGACAGCTAGCAATCAGCCCCAGCATTTT

j_gene: TRBJ2-1
d_gene: TRBD2
v_gene: TRBV4-2
CDR3aa: CASKTSGDNEQFF
CDR3nt: TGTGCCAGCAAGACTAGCGGGGACAATGAGCAGTTCTTC

j_gene: TRBJ2-7
d_gene: NA
v_gene: TRBV6-5
CDR3aa: CASSWAEGGGYEQYF
CDR3nt: TGTGCCAGCAGTTGGGCCGAGGGGGGGGGCTACGAGCAGTACTTC

j_gene: TRBJ1-2
d_gene: TRBD1
v_gene: TRBV5-6
CDR3aa: CASSFQGALPVNGYTF
CDR3nt: TGTGCCAGCAGCTTCCAGGGGGCACTACCAGTGAATGGCTACACCTTC

j_gene: TRBJ2-2
d_gene: TRBD2
v_gene: TRBV7-2
CDR3aa: CASSLWTSVTGELFF
CDR3nt: TGTGCCAGCAGCTTATGGACTAGCGTTACCGGGGAGCTGTTTTTT

j_gene: TRBJ2-5
d_gene: TRBD2
v_gene: TRBV5-1
CDR3aa: CASSFGTSSLQETQYF
CDR3nt: TGCGCCAGCAGCTTTGGGACTAGTTCGTTACAAGAGACCCAGTACTTC

j_gene: TRBJ2-3
d_gene: TRBD2
v_gene: TRBV7-8
CDR3aa: CASSPLSGRGTDTQYF
CDR3nt: TGTGCCAGCAGCCCCCTTAGCGGGAGGGGCACAGATACGCAGTATTTT

j_gene: TRBJ2-3
d_gene: NA
v_gene: TRBV7-9
CDR3aa: CASSLDSLTDTQYF
CDR3nt: TGTGCCAGCAGCTTAGACTCCCTCACAGATACGCAGTATTTT

j_gene: TRBJ2-7
d_gene: NA
v_gene: TRBV18
CDR3aa: CASSPFWADQPSSYEQYF
CDR3nt: TGTGCCAGCTCACCATTTTGGGCAGACCAACCGAGCTCCTACGAGCAGTACTTC

j_gene: TRBJ2-7
d_gene: NA
v_gene: TRBV28
CDR3aa: CASSLPGEGVHEQYF
CDR3nt: TGTGCCAGCAGTCTCCCAGGGGAGGGGGTCCACGAGCAGTACTTC

j_gene: TRBJ2-7
d_gene: NA
v_gene: TRBV15
CDR3aa: CATRDGGPGTLYEQYF
CDR3nt: TGTGCCACCAGGGATGGGGGACCCGGGACTCTGTACGAGCAGTACTTC

j_gene: TRBJ2-2
d_gene: NA
v_gene: TRBV7-8
CDR3aa: CASSLPRGTGELFF
CDR3nt: TGTGCCAGCAGCTTACCCAGGGGAACCGGGGAGCTGTTTTTT

j_gene: TRBJ2-2
d_gene: TRBD1
v_gene: TRBV28
CDR3aa: CASMLLTGAPRGELFF
CDR3nt: TGTGCCAGCATGCTTCTGACAGGGGCGCCTCGAGGGGAGCTGTTTTTT

j_gene: TRBJ1-6
d_gene: TRBD1
v_gene: TRBV7-9
CDR3aa: CASSGQVHSPLHF
CDR3nt: TGTGCCAGCAGCGGACAGGTACATTCACCCCTCCACTTT

j_gene: TRBJ2-7
d_gene: TRBD1
v_gene: TRBV10-3
CDR3aa: CAISESIGQGKARPYEQYF
CDR3nt: TGTGCCATCAGTGAGTCGATAGGACAGGGGAAAGCGCGACCCTACGAGCAGTACTTC

j_gene: TRBJ1-2
d_gene: NA
v_gene: TRBV28
CDR3aa: CASQPPGRGPQGYTF
CDR3nt: TGTGCCAGCCAGCCCCCTGGGCGCGGGCCCCAGGGCTACACCTTC

j_gene: TRBJ2-7
d_gene: TRBD2
v_gene: TRBV4-2
CDR3aa: CASSLQGTSGSYEQYF
CDR3nt: TGTGCCAGCAGCCTTCAAGGGACTAGCGGCTCCTACGAGCAGTACTTC

j_gene: TRBJ1-6
d_gene: NA
v_gene: TRBV6-4
CDR3aa: CASSDGRYNSPLHF
CDR3nt: TGTGCCAGCAGTGACGGCAGATATAATTCACCCCTCCACTTT

j_gene: TRBJ1-2
d_gene: TRBD1
v_gene: TRBV28
CDR3aa: CASNPTPGQGAGYTF
CDR3nt: TGTGCCAGCAACCCAACCCCGGGACAGGGGGCTGGCTACACCTTC

j_gene: TRBJ1-2
d_gene: TRBD1
v_gene: TRBV9
CDR3aa: CASSVDPGTGINYGYTF
CDR3nt: TGTGCCAGCAGCGTAGACCCAGGGACAGGGATTAACTATGGCTACACCTTC

j_gene: TRBJ1-1
d_gene: NA
v_gene: TRBV7-2
CDR3aa: CASSTQGNTEAFF
CDR3nt: TGTGCCAGCAGTACACAGGGAAACACTGAAGCTTTCTTT

j_gene: TRBJ1-5
d_gene: NA
v_gene: TRBV7-2
CDR3aa: CASSPRGGGSNQPQHF
CDR3nt: TGTGCCAGCAGCCCTCGCGGGGGTGGGAGCAATCAGCCCCAGCATTTT

j_gene: TRBJ1-6
d_gene: NA
v_gene: TRBV28
CDR3aa: CGSLGGADNSPLHF
CDR3nt: TGTGGGAGTCTGGGAGGGGCCGATAATTCACCCCTCCACTTT

j_gene: TRBJ2-7
d_gene: NA
v_gene: TRBV4-1
CDR3aa: CASSQDDTYEQYF
CDR3nt: TGCGCCAGCAGCCAAGACGACACCTACGAGCAGTACTTC

j_gene: TRBJ2-2
d_gene: TRBD1
v_gene: TRBV18
CDR3aa: CASSPRNGQDSSGELFF
CDR3nt: TGTGCCAGCTCACCACGGAATGGACAGGACTCCTCCGGGGAGCTGTTTTTT

j_gene: TRBJ2-5
d_gene: TRBD2
v_gene: TRBV4-1
CDR3aa: CASSPTSGGPFQETQYF
CDR3nt: TGCGCCAGCAGCCCGACTAGCGGGGGGCCTTTCCAAGAGACCCAGTACTTC